These 32 T cell receptor beta chains share one sample of origin, sequenced in a study of blood T cell repertoires in COVID-19. The protocol was immunoSEQ multiplex PCR, while the TCRdb copy is restricted to in-frame clones and leaves out a portion. The sample contains 180,000 or so clones, around 84% of which appear only once. The sample consisted of peripheral blood. Receptors originate from a woman aged 65 to 85 with COVID-19, enrolled during active disease.

The chain carries TRBV9 and TRBJ2-1; possible D gene TRBD1, 6 bases. CDR1 and CDR2 (germline): SGDLS, YYNGEE. The V and J ends lost 0 bases and 4 bases respectively, with 17 bases between them. The CDR3 loop spans 17 amino acids. CDR3 residues: CASSVEPAKTGYNEQFF. CDR3 nucleotide sequence: TGTGCCAGCAGCGTAGAGCCCGCCAAGACAGGATACAATGAGCAGTTCTTC.

This clone has only one observation. This chain uses TRBV29-1 with TRBJ1-1; D remains unclear. V was cut by 6 bases and J by 2 bases, with 10 bases left in between. CDR1 is SQVTM, CDR2 ANQGSEA, per germline. CDR3 length: 12 residues. For the CDR3, the DNA is TGCAGCGTCGTATCTCGTAACACTGAAGCTTTCTTT. This sequence encodes CSVVSRNTEAFF.

This clone was recorded a few times. J is TRBJ1-1 and V is TRBV3-1 (or the pseudogene TRBV3-2); 8 bases map to TRBD1. This CDR3 is built from 15 residues. The V segment lost 4 bases and the J segment 4 bases; nucleotides outside the gene matches: 8. CDR1 and CDR2 (germline): LGHDT, YNNKEL (reference sequence). The CDR3 here is CASSPGQGGSTEAFF. The CDR3 DNA follows: TGTGCCAGCAGCCCCGGACAGGGTGGATCCACTGAAGCTTTCTTT.

The chain joins TRBV18 to TRBJ2-3; possibly TRBD2 for D (5 bases). V was pared by 5 bases and J by 2 bases, with 11 bases between. CDR3 length: 14 residues. The V gene's germline CDR1 is KGHSH and CDR2 LQKENI. The CDR3 region has the DNA TGTGCCAGCTCAAGCGGAGCCTCCACAGATACGCAGTATTTT. As protein: CASSSGASTDTQYF.

This clone was counted a few times. This chain links TRBV19 with TRBJ2-1, with 8 bases aligning to TRBD1. Germline loops: CDR1 LNHDA, CDR2 SQIVND (reference sequence). The CDR3 runs to 14 residues. V lost 5 bases and J lost 6; bases outside the gene matches: 6. CDR3 in amino acids: CASSVTGGTNEQFF. The CDR3 DNA is TGTGCCAGTAGTGTCACAGGGGGGACCAATGAGCAGTTCTTC.

This clone appeared a few times. The chain couples TRBV6-5 to TRBJ1-1; the D is unclear. V lost 6 bases, J lost 3 bases, and 5 bases lay in between. This CDR3 is built from 11 residues. The germline V gene has CDR1 MNHEY and CDR2 SVGAGI. CDR3 DNA sequence: TGTGCCAGCAGCAGTTACACTGAAGCTTTCTTT. This gives the protein CASSSYTEAFF.

This rearrangement joins TRBV27 to TRBJ1-3; TRBD1 agrees at 7 bases. The CDR3 runs 16 residues. Germline loops: CDR1 MNHEY, CDR2 SMNVEV (reference sequence). V dropped 6 bases and J dropped 0; count of bases not matched to a gene: 8. CDR3 in amino acids: CASSTKDRLSGNTIYF. The CDR3 DNA follows: TGTGCCAGCAGCACCAAGGACAGGCTCTCTGGAAACACCATATATTTT.

The genes are TRBV28 and TRBJ1-5; tentatively, D is TRBD1 (5 bases). The CDR3 covers 13 residues. Germline V CDR1 and CDR2: MDHEN, SYDVKM. Trimming removed 3 bases from V and 7 bases from J, with 10 bases in between. The CDR3 region is CASSFGGEQPQHF. The DNA for the CDR3 is TGTGCCAGCAGTTTTGGAGGGGAACAGCCCCAGCATTTT.

The CDR3 bases are TGTGCCAGCAGGCCTACTAGCGGCAGAGGGTCCTACAATGAGCAGTTCTTC. Translation: CASRPTSGRGSYNEQFF. The V gene is TRBV27, the J gene TRBJ2-1; 8 bases are a match to TRBD2. This CDR3 contains 17 residues. The germline gives CDR1 MNHEY, CDR2 SMNVEV (reference sequence). The V gene end was trimmed by 6 bases and the J gene end by 1 base; junction bases not matched to a gene: 11.

This clone was observed a few times. The chain has TRBV18 and TRBJ1-5; 9 bases align to TRBD1. The V gene's germline CDR1 is KGHSH and CDR2 LQKENI. The CDR3 is made up of 15 amino acids. V dropped 4 bases and J dropped 6; count of bases not matched to a gene: 7. The CDR3: CASSQDRGPLQPQHF. In DNA, the CDR3 is TGTGCCAGCTCACAGGACAGGGGACCTCTTCAGCCCCAGCATTTT.

As DNA, the CDR3 is TGCAGCGTAACAGGGTTAGCTAACTATGGCTACACCTTC. It is translated as CSVTGLANYGYTF. This sequence joins TRBV29-1 and TRBJ1-2; TRBD1 might be the D (6 bases). The CDR3 covers 13 residues. Germline CDR1 SQVTM, CDR2 ANQGSEA. V was pared by 6 bases and J by 0 bases, with 11 bases between.

V gene TRBV5-5 combines with J gene TRBJ2-1; D is undetermined. Germline V gene lookup returns CDR1 SGHKS and CDR2 YYEKEE (reference sequence). V was pared by 2 bases and J by 5 bases, with 8 bases between. The CDR3 is 13 residues long. The chain's CDR3 is CASSFIDNNEQFF. CDR3 DNA sequence: TGTGCCAGCAGCTTTATAGACAACAATGAGCAGTTCTTC.

This chain uses TRBV5-1 with TRBJ2-3; 9 bases are a match to TRBD2. Trimming took 1 base from V and 2 from J; bases not matched to a gene: 8. The CDR3 consists of 17 residues. Germline CDR1 reads SGHRS; CDR2 reads YFSETQ. Written as DNA, the CDR3 is TGCGCCAGCAGCTTGTTCCGTAGCGGGGGATCCACAGATACGCAGTATTTT. Protein product: CASSLFRSGGSTDTQYF.

The chain has TRBV29-1 and TRBJ2-2; D is uncertain. Germline CDR1 reads SQVTM; CDR2 reads ANQGSEA. Trimming took off 0 bases at V and 4 bases at J, with 15 bases between the two ends. The CDR3 spans 16 residues. This chain's CDR3 is CSVEDLSPSSTGELFF. The CDR3 region has the DNA TGCAGCGTTGAAGATCTTTCCCCCTCTAGCACCGGGGAGCTGTTTTTT.

The chain recombines TRBV27 with TRBJ1-5, with D perhaps matching TRBD1 (5 bases). The germline V gene has CDR1 MNHEY and CDR2 SMNVEV (reference sequence). Between the trimmed V and J ends, which lost 4 bases and 4 bases, there was a span of 8 bases. CDR3 length: 13 residues. CDR3 bases: TGTGCCAGCAGTTCCCACAGGAATCAGCCCCAGCATTTT. It yields the protein CASSSHRNQPQHF.

The gene calls are TRBV28 and TRBJ2-3; TRBD2 matches 11 bases. The CDR3 length is 11 residues. V trimming: 8 bases; J trimming: 13 bases; junction bases outside the gene matches: 5. Germline CDR1 reads MDHEN; CDR2 reads SYDVKM. DNA of the CDR3: TGTGCCAGCCAACTAGCGGGGGCGAAGTATTTT. Amino acid sequence: CASQLAGAKYF.

This chain links TRBV28 with TRBJ2-7; D unresolved. Trimming cost V 5 bases and J 5 bases, with 19 bases left between them. CDR1 MDHEN and CDR2 SYDVKM come from the germline V gene. The CDR3 runs 15 residues. The CDR3 spells CASSGDITTVHEQYV. CDR3 DNA sequence: TGTGCCAGCAGTGGCGACATTACAACTGTCCACGAGCAGTACGTC.

The rearrangement uses TRBV24-1 and TRBJ2-5, with 11 nucleotides matching TRBD1. V dropped 9 bases and J dropped 5; count of bases not matched to a gene: 10. This CDR3 is 15 amino acids long. Per the germline V gene, CDR1 is KGHDR and CDR2 is SFDVKD. CDR3 DNA: TGTGCCACCGGGATGGGACAGGGGGTTTTGGAGACCCAGTACTTC. Translation gives CATGMGQGVLETQYF.

This clone was counted a single time. The genes are TRBV3-1 (or the pseudogene TRBV3-2) and TRBJ2-6; no firm D call. The CDR3 is made up of 18 amino acids. Looked up from germline, CDR1 is LGHDT and CDR2 is YNNKEL (reference sequence). V was cut by 9 bases and J by 0 bases, with 21 bases left in between. The CDR3 DNA is TGTGCCAGGTCCCCTTACGTGGTAGTGAACTCTGGGGCCAACGTCCTGACTTTC. The encoded protein is CARSPYVVVNSGANVLTF.

This chain uses TRBV6-1 with TRBJ2-7; 7 positions agree with TRBD1. The V and J ends lost 1 base and 3 bases, in that order; junction bases with no gene match: 3. Germline CDR1 MNHNS, CDR2 SASEGT. The CDR3 consists of 14 residues. CDR3 sequence reads: CASSEEGGIYEQYV. Here the CDR3 DNA reads TGTGCCAGCAGTGAAGAAGGGGGCATCTACGAGCAGTACGTC.

CDR3 sequence (DNA): TGTGCCAGCAGCCGAAGTTTTGAGCAGCCCCAGCATTTT. Encoded protein: CASSRSFEQPQHF. V usage is TRBV5-8 and J usage is TRBJ1-5; D ambiguous. Trimming took off 4 bases at V and 7 bases at J, with 12 bases between the two ends. The CDR3 loop spans 13 amino acids. The germline V gene encodes CDR1 SGHTS and CDR2 YDEGEE.

This chain joins TRBV7-3 and TRBJ2-1, with 8 bases that match TRBD1. CDR3 length: 13 residues. Germline V gives CDR1 SGHTA, CDR2 FQGTGA. Trimming cost V 3 bases and J 8 bases; bases outside gene matches: 3. The CDR3 sequence: CASSFGQGYEQFF. CDR3 nucleotides: TGTGCCAGCAGCTTCGGACAGGGCTATGAGCAGTTCTTC.

This sequence joins TRBV7-9 and TRBJ1-4; TRBD1 matches at 7 bases. Germline CDR1 reads SEHNR; CDR2 reads FQNEAQ (reference sequence). The V gene end was trimmed by 1 base and the J gene end by 8 bases; junction bases not matched to a gene: 1. This CDR3 is built from 13 residues. CDR3 DNA: TGTGCCAGCAGCTTAGAACAGGGGGAAAAACTGTTTTTT. Protein sequence: CASSLEQGEKLFF. Using reference TRBV7-9 and TRBJ1-4 for the parts outside the CDR3, the full variable domain is DTGVSQNPRHKITKRGQNVTFRCDPISEHNRLYWYRQTLGQGPEFLTYFQNEAQLEKSRLLSDRFSAERPKGSFSTLEIQRTEQGDSAMYLCASSLEQGEKLFFGSGTQLSVL.

The chain combines TRBV19 with TRBJ1-1; 7 nucleotides line up with TRBD1. Unmatched junction bases numbered 2, after V lost 6 bases and J lost 1 base. The CDR3 loop spans 13 amino acids. Germline loops: CDR1 LNHDA, CDR2 SQIVND (reference sequence). CDR3 amino acids: CASRRQGNTEAFF. The CDR3 DNA reads TGTGCCAGTAGACGACAGGGGAACACTGAAGCTTTCTTT.

The V and J genes are TRBV12-3 or TRBV12-4 and TRBJ1-3; D is ambiguous. This CDR3 contains 13 residues. The germline V and J ends were trimmed by 5 bases and 4 bases, with 9 bases remaining between them. The CDR3 DNA sequence: TGTGCCAGCAGTCTGAGGCTCGGAAACACCATATATTTT. Its translation: CASSLRLGNTIYF.

The chain recombines TRBV7-9 with TRBJ1-3, with D unresolved. Trimming stripped 8 bases from V and 2 bases from J, with 16 bases between. Per the germline V gene, CDR1 is SEHNR and CDR2 is FQNEAQ (reference sequence). The CDR3 covers 15 residues. The DNA for the CDR3 is TGTGCCAGCCCCGCAGGATCGCCTCCTGGAAACACCATATATTTT. This encodes CASPAGSPPGNTIYF.

The chain recombines TRBV30 with TRBJ1-2, with a tentative D call TRBD1 (5 bases). Trimming took 4 bases from V and 7 from J, leaving 13 bases between them. The CDR3 length is 12 residues. Germline CDR1 is GTSNPN and CDR2 is SVGIG (reference sequence). The CDR3 region is CAWTRASGGYTF. CDR3 sequence (DNA): TGTGCCTGGACCAGGGCGAGTGGTGGCTACACCTTC.

The chain uses TRBV28 and TRBJ2-2; maybe TRBD2 (5 bases). Germline V gene data show CDR1 as MDHEN and CDR2 as SYDVKM. The CDR3 contains 13 residues. Deletions cut 5 bases from V and 4 bases from J, with 8 bases between. CDR3 in DNA: TGTGCCAGCAGTAGCGGACGCACCGGGGAGCTGTTTTTT. Protein: CASSSGRTGELFF. Using reference TRBV28 and TRBJ2-2 for the parts outside the CDR3, the full variable domain is DVKVTQSSRYLVKRTGEKVFLECVQDMDHENMFWYRQDPGLGLRLIYFSYDVKMKEKGDIPEGYSVSREKKERFSLILESASTNQTSMYLCASSSGRTGELFFGEGSRLTVL.

This clone was found once. The V call is TRBV3-1 (or the pseudogene TRBV3-2), the J call TRBJ1-2; perhaps TRBD1 as D (5 bases). CDR1 and CDR2 from the germline V gene are LGHDT and YNNKEL (reference sequence). The CDR3 has 15 residues. With 1 base removed from V and 6 bases from J, the gap between germline ends came to 15 bases. The CDR3 DNA sequence: TGTGCCAGCAGCCAAGGACCGCGGAGGGACGATGGCTACACCTTC. It translates to CASSQGPRRDDGYTF.

A remark on this clone: The same CDR3 is also encoded by other DNA sequences in this sample. V and J are TRBV7-2 and TRBJ2-7; 11 positions match TRBD2. J gave up 1 base and V 6 bases, and 5 bases lay outside the gene matches. From germline, CDR1 is SGHTA and CDR2 FQGNSA. This CDR3 contains 15 residues. The CDR3 loop reads CASSFTSGSSYEQYF. The CDR3 DNA is TGTGCCAGCAGTTTTACTAGCGGGAGTTCCTACGAGCAGTACTTC.

This clone was recorded once. V is TRBV19 and J is TRBJ1-5; D is unresolved. The V and J ends lost 4 bases and 0 bases respectively, with 10 bases between them. CDR1 is LNHDA, CDR2 SQIVND, per germline (reference sequence). The CDR3 is made up of 15 amino acids. The CDR3 DNA follows: TGTGCCAGTAGTACGGCGGCCCTTAGCAATCAGCCCCAGCATTTT. Residues: CASSTAALSNQPQHF. The entire variable domain, with the rest obtained from reference TRBV19 and TRBJ1-5, is as follows: DGGITQSPKYLFRKEGQNVTLSCEQNLNHDAMYWYRQDPGQGLRLIYYSQIVNDFQKGDIAEGYSVSREKKESFPLTVTSAQKNPTAFYLCASSTAALSNQPQHFGDGTRLSIL.

The rearrangement uses TRBV5-1 and TRBJ1-4; 8 positions agree with TRBD1. CDR3 length equals 14 residues. Per the germline V gene, CDR1 is SGHRS and CDR2 is YFSETQ. V trimming: 0 bases; J trimming: 7 bases; junction bases outside the gene matches: 2. CDR3 coding DNA: TGCGCCAGCAGCTTGGGAGGGACAGGTGAAAAACTGTTTTTT. This sequence encodes CASSLGGTGEKLFF. Variable domain in full (rest from reference TRBV5-1 and TRBJ1-4): KAGVTQTPRYLIKTRGQQVTLSCSPISGHRSVSWYQQTPGQGLQFLFEYFSETQRNKGNFPGRFSGRQFSNSRSEMNVSTLELGDSALYLCASSLGGTGEKLFFGSGTQLSVL.